This TCR beta chain appears in the sequencing data of a study of T cell responses to AZD1222 COVID-19 vaccine. As concerns this clone: Its specificity is not known.

The study's findings and limits: Epitopes outside B.1.351 and B.1.1.7 mutated regions reportedly drew nearly half of spike TCRs. An increase in Spike-specific TCR breadth and depth was observed after two AZD1222 doses. Donors were chiefly white British, with a greater number of females, and clonal diversity was perhaps underestimated.

The CDR3 sequence is 15 residues long. Trimming took 0 bases from V and 7 from J, leaving 10 bases between them. Germline CDR1 LGHNA, CDR2 YNFKEQ. Method: immunoSEQ multiplex PCR; TCRdb's copy keeps in-frame clones and lacks some. The table has some 190,000 clones, about nine tenths seen once. Sequencing was performed on peripheral blood, taken 28 days after the second AZD1222 dose. This chain links TRBV4-2 with TRBJ1-6; D unresolved. The source of this sequence is an adult who received the AZD1222 COVID-19 vaccine. CDR3 in DNA: TGTGCCAGCAGCCAAGAGGGTAATGGGAATTCACCCCTCCACTTT. Amino acid sequence: CASSQEGNGNSPLHF.